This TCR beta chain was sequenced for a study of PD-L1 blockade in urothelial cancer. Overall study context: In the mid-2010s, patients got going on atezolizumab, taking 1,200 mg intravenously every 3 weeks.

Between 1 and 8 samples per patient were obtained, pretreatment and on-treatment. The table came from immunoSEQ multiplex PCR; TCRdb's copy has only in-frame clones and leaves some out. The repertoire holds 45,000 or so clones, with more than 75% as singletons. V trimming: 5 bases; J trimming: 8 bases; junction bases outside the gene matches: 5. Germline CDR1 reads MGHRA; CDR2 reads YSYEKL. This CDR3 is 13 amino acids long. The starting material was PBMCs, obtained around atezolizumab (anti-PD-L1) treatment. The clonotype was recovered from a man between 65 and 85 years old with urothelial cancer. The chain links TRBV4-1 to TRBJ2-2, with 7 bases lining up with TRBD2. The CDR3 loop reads CASSAGERGELFF. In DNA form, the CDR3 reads TGCGCCAGCAGCGCGGGAGAGAGAGGGGAGCTGTTTTTT.